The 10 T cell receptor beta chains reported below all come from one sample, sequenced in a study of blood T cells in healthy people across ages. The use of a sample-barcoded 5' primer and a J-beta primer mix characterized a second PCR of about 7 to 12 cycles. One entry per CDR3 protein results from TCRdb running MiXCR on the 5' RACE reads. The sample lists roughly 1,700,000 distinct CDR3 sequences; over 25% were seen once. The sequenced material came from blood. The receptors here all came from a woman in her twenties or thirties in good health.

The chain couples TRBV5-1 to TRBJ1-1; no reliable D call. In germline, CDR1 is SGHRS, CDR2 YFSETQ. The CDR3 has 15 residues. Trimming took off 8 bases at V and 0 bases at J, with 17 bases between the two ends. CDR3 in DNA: TGCGCCAGTGGTAAGGGAGGTGTTATGAACACTGAAGCTTTCTTT. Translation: CASGKGGVMNTEAFF.

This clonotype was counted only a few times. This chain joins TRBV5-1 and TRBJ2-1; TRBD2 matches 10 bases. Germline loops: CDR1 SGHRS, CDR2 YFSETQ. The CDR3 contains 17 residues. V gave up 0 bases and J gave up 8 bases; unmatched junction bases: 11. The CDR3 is CASSLGLAGETRYEQFF. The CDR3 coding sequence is TGCGCCAGCAGCTTGGGCCTAGCGGGAGAAACGAGGTATGAGCAGTTCTTC.

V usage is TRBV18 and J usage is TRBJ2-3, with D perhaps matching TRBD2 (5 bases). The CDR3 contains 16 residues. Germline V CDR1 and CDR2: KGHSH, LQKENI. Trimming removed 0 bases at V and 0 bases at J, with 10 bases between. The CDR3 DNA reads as TGTGCCAGCTCACCACCGGAGCGGTCTAGCACAGATACGCAGTATTTT. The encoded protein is CASSPPERSSTDTQYF.

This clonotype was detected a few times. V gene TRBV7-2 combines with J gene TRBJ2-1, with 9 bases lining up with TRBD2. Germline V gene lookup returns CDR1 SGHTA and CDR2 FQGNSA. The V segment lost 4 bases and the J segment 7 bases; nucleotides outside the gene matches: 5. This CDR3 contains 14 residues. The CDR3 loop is CASSWQAGGNEQFF. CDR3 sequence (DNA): TGTGCCAGCAGCTGGCAGGCGGGAGGGAATGAGCAGTTCTTC.

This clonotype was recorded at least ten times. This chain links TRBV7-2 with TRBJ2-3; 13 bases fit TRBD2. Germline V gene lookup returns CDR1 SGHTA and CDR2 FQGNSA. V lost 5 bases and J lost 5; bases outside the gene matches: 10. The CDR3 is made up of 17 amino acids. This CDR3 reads CASSQILLAGGKDTQYF. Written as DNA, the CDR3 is TGTGCCAGCAGCCAAATCTTACTAGCGGGAGGGAAAGATACGCAGTATTTT.

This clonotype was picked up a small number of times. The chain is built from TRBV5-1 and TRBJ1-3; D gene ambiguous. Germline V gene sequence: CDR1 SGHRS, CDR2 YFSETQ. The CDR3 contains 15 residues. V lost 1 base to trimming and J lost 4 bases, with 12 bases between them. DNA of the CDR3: TGCGCCAGCAGCTTGATCACCACCTCCGGAAACACCATATATTTT. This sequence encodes CASSLITTSGNTIYF.

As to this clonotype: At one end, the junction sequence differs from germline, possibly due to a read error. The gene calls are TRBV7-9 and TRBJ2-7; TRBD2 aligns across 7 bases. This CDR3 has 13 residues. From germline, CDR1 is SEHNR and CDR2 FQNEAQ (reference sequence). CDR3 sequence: CVSGTRSSYEQYF. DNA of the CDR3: TGTGTCAGCGGGACGAGGAGCTCCTACGAGCAGTACTTC.

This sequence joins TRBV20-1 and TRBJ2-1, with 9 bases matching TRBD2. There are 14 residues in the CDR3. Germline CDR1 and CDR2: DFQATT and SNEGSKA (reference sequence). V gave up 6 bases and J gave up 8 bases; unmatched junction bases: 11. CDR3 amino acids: CSARLSGSFYEQFF. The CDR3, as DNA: TGCAGTGCCAGACTTAGCGGGAGCTTCTATGAGCAGTTCTTC.

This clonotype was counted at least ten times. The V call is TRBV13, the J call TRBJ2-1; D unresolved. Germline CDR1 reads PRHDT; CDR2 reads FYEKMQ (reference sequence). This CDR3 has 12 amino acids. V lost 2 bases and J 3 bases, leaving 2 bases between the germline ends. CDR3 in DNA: TGTGCCAGCAGCTTATTCTACAATGAGCAGTTCTTC. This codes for CASSLFYNEQFF.

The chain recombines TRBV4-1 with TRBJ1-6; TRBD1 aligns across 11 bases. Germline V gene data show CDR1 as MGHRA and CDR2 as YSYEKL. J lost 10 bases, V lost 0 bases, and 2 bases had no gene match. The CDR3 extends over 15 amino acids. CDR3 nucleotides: TGCGCCAGCAGCCAAGAGGGACAGGGGGAGTCACCCCTCCACTTT. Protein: CASSQEGQGESPLHF.